This entry lists 27 T cell receptor beta chains sequenced from one sample in a study of blood T cell repertoires in COVID-19. This table comes from immunoSEQ multiplex PCR, and its TCRdb copy is limited to in-frame clones, with some not included. The profile covers roughly 190,000 clones, with around 86% appearing a single time and about 22% taken by the ten largest. What was sequenced was PBMCs or T cells enriched from blood (not recorded which). These receptors all come from a woman aged 40 to 50 in a cohort exposed to, infected with or recovered from COVID-19 (not recorded which).

The chain combines TRBV7-2 with TRBJ2-7; TRBD2 matches at 14 bases. This CDR3 is 15 amino acids long. The germline gives CDR1 SGHTA, CDR2 FQGNSA. V was pared by 5 bases and J by 4 bases, with 4 bases of the junction left unmatched. In nucleotides, the CDR3 is TGTGCCAGCAGCATAAGGACTAGCGGGAGGTACGAGCAGTACTTC. Translating it yields CASSIRTSGRYEQYF.

This chain joins TRBV9 and TRBJ2-1, with a tentative D call TRBD1 (5 bases). CDR3 length: 14 residues. Germline lookup yields CDR1 SGDLS and CDR2 YYNGEE. Trimming left V 2 bases short and J 5 bases short, with 11 bases between. The CDR3 loop is CASSVQGLDNEQFF. Written as DNA, the CDR3 is TGTGCCAGCAGCGTGCAGGGATTGGACAATGAGCAGTTCTTC.

The chain carries TRBV11-2 and TRBJ2-2; D ambiguous. V was clipped by 4 bases and J by 6 bases, with 15 bases between them. CDR1 is SGHAT and CDR2 is FQNNGV in the germline V gene. The CDR3 has 15 residues. As DNA, the CDR3 is TGTGCCAGCAGCTCCCAACTTGTGAGGTCCGGGGAGCTGTTTTTT. Translating gives CASSSQLVRSGELFF.

In DNA form, the CDR3 reads TGTGCCAGCAGTTTACAGCGCTCCTACGAGCAGTACTTC. This gives the protein CASSLQRSYEQYF. This rearrangement joins TRBV27 to TRBJ2-7, with no clear D. Germline V gene lookup returns CDR1 MNHEY and CDR2 SMNVEV (reference sequence). The CDR3 loop spans 13 amino acids. Trimming stripped 2 bases from V and 0 bases from J, with 5 bases between.

This clone is medium-sized by share. The rearrangement joins TRBV6-4 to TRBJ2-5; the match to TRBD2 covers 10 bases. The V gene's germline CDR1 is MRHNA and CDR2 SNTAGT. The CDR3 sequence is 15 residues long. Germline trimming cut 3 bases from V and 0 bases from J; bases unmatched to any gene: 1. CDR3: CASSELAGDQETQYF. In DNA, the CDR3 is TGTGCCAGCAGTGAGCTAGCGGGGGACCAAGAGACCCAGTACTTC.

This chain connects TRBV9 to TRBJ2-3; 9 bases are a match to TRBD2. From germline, CDR1 is SGDLS and CDR2 YYNGEE. The CDR3 consists of 15 residues. V dropped 1 base and J dropped 6; count of bases not matched to a gene: 6. CDR3: CASSVYGGRADTQYF. CDR3 in DNA: TGTGCCAGCAGCGTATATGGCGGGAGGGCCGATACGCAGTATTTT. Full variable domain (outside the CDR3, taken from reference TRBV9 and TRBJ2-3): DSGVTQTPKHLITATGQRVTLRCSPRSGDLSVYWYQQSLDQGLQFLIQYYNGEERAKGNILERFSAQQFPDLHSELNLSSLELGDSALYFCASSVYGGRADTQYFGPGTRLTVL.

This clone was detected a few times. J is TRBJ1-1 and V is TRBV13; 10 positions match TRBD1. This CDR3 is 15 amino acids long. Looked up from germline, CDR1 is PRHDT and CDR2 is FYEKMQ (reference sequence). J lost 5 bases, V lost 6 bases, and 9 bases had no gene match. CDR3 in amino acids: CASSPSGTGATEAFF. CDR3 DNA sequence: TGTGCCAGCAGTCCATCCGGGACAGGGGCTACTGAAGCTTTCTTT.

The chain employs TRBV28 and TRBJ1-1, with D perhaps TRBD1 (6 bases). Trimming took 6 bases from V and 3 from J, leaving 14 bases between them. Germline assignment: CDR1 MDHEN and CDR2 SYDVKM. This CDR3 has 14 amino acids. The CDR3 nucleotides are TGTGCCAGCAGGGTGGGGGCGTTTGACACTGAAGCTTTCTTT. It specifies CASRVGAFDTEAFF.

J is TRBJ1-1 and V is TRBV5-4, with D maybe TRBD1 (6 bases). Germline CDR1 SGHNT, CDR2 YYREEE (reference sequence). The CDR3 is 15 residues long. Trimming pared 0 bases from V and 1 base from J, leaving 10 bases between. The CDR3 sequence is CASSLASTGNTEAFF. DNA of the CDR3: TGTGCCAGCAGCTTGGCTTCGACAGGGAACACTGAAGCTTTCTTT.

The chain combines TRBV30 with TRBJ1-2, with D unresolved. Trimming pared 3 bases from V and 5 bases from J, leaving 7 bases between. The CDR3 extends over 11 amino acids. Germline CDR1 and CDR2: GTSNPN and SVGIG (reference sequence). DNA of the CDR3: TGTGCCTGGAGGGGAGGGTATGGCTACACCTTC. Amino acids: CAWRGGYGYTF.

The table lists this clone with a few counts. V usage is TRBV5-6 and J usage is TRBJ1-1; possible D gene TRBD1, 5 bases. CDR3 length: 14 amino acids. Germline CDR1 reads SGHDT; CDR2 reads YYEEEE. Trimming took off 5 bases at V and 5 bases at J, with 16 bases between the two ends. The CDR3 DNA sequence: TGTGCCAGCAGTACTGGGGCCTCGAGGACTGAAGCTTTCTTT. This encodes CASSTGASRTEAFF.

The rearrangement joins TRBV7-9 to TRBJ2-2; the D is unclear. This CDR3 is 14 amino acids long. Looked up from germline, CDR1 is SEHNR and CDR2 is FQNEAQ (reference sequence). Trimming took off 5 bases at V and 1 base at J, with 8 bases between the two ends. The DNA for the CDR3 is TGTGCCAGCAGCCGCCTAGGGAACACCGGGGAGCTGTTTTTT. Translating it yields CASSRLGNTGELFF.

This clone has just one count. The V and J genes are TRBV25-1 and TRBJ1-6; no reliable D call. Deletions cut 2 bases from V and 9 bases from J, with 11 bases between. In germline, CDR1 is MGHDK, CDR2 SYGVNS. The CDR3 contains 14 residues. CDR3 nucleotide sequence: TGTGCCAGCAGTGAAGGCTCTGGCGGTTCACCCCTCCACTTT. It codes for CASSEGSGGSPLHF.

V and J are TRBV9 and TRBJ1-1; D call uncertain. The CDR3 spans 13 residues. Germline loops: CDR1 SGDLS, CDR2 YYNGEE. V gave up 0 bases and J gave up 6 bases, with 9 bases separating them. CDR3 loop: CASSVVLGSEAFF. Here the CDR3 DNA reads TGTGCCAGCAGCGTAGTTCTGGGCTCTGAAGCTTTCTTT.

V and J are TRBV19 and TRBJ1-1; TRBD1 matches at 9 bases. The CDR3 has 14 residues. Per germline, CDR1 LNHDA and CDR2 SQIVND (reference sequence). Losses at the gene ends were 3 bases for V and 11 bases for J; bases not matched to a gene: 10. CDR3 in amino acids: CASSIFGQGLAAFF. The CDR3 DNA reads as TGTGCCAGTAGTATTTTCGGACAGGGGCTGGCCGCTTTCTTT.

This clone has a handful of counts. This chain links TRBV6-2 or TRBV6-3 with TRBJ1-5; 7 bases fit TRBD1. The CDR3 is 15 residues long. Germline CDR1 and CDR2: MNHEY and SVGEGT. Losses at the gene ends were 3 bases for V and 0 bases for J; bases not matched to a gene: 2. CDR3 in DNA: TGTGCCAGCAGTTATCACAGGGGTAGCAATCAGCCCCAGCATTTT. This sequence encodes CASSYHRGSNQPQHF.

The chain links TRBV5-1 to TRBJ1-3, with 9 bases matching TRBD1. Germline V CDR1 and CDR2: SGHRS, YFSETQ. V dropped 4 bases and J dropped 7; count of bases not matched to a gene: 12. This CDR3 is built from 16 residues. CDR3 sequence (DNA): TGCGCCAGCAGCGCTGGCGGACAGGGGATGGCGAACACCATATATTTT. Translation: CASSAGGQGMANTIYF.

A single count supports this clone. This chain uses TRBV19 with TRBJ1-5; D remains ambiguous. CDR1 is LNHDA, CDR2 SQIVND, per germline (reference sequence). Trimming took 6 bases from V and 0 from J, leaving 9 bases between them. The CDR3 consists of 14 residues. The CDR3 coding sequence is TGTGCCAGTAGCCCGGGAGGTAGCAATCAGCCCCAGCATTTT. This translates into CASSPGGSNQPQHF.

A remark on this clone: Other DNA sequences of this sample code for an identical CDR3. The chain links TRBV13 to TRBJ1-2; D gene ambiguous. V lost 3 bases, J lost 2 bases, and 7 bases lay in between. The CDR3 contains 13 residues. Germline V CDR1 and CDR2: PRHDT, FYEKMQ (reference sequence). Here the CDR3 reads CASSFSGNYGYTF. The CDR3 coding sequence is TGTGCCAGCAGCTTTTCGGGGAACTATGGCTACACCTTC.

The chain recombines TRBV4-1 with TRBJ2-1, with D unresolved. V lost 1 base and J lost 0, with 10 bases in between. Looked up from germline, CDR1 is MGHRA and CDR2 is YSYEKL. The CDR3 is 16 amino acids. The CDR3 DNA reads as TGCGCCAGCAGCCAAGTCGCGGAAAGCTCCTACAATGAGCAGTTCTTC. Its translation: CASSQVAESSYNEQFF.

The rearrangement links TRBV6-1 to TRBJ1-1; D unresolved. Germline values: CDR1 MNHNS, CDR2 SASEGT. The CDR3 extends over 15 amino acids. Between the trimmed V and J ends, which lost 3 bases and 6 bases, there was a span of 17 bases. The CDR3 DNA reads as TGTGCCAGCAGTGAGGGGAGGGTGGGCTGGTCTGAAGCTTTCTTT. Protein sequence: CASSEGRVGWSEAFF.

The chain carries TRBV24-1 and TRBJ1-1, with D possibly matching TRBD1 (5 bases). The CDR3 spans 14 residues. The ends were cut back, 5 bases at V and 1 base at J, with 10 bases in the middle. Looked up from germline, CDR1 is KGHDR and CDR2 is SFDVKD. CDR3 amino acids: CATSGSGKNTEAFF. The DNA of the CDR3 is TGTGCCACCAGTGGGTCAGGGAAGAACACTGAAGCTTTCTTT.

The chain employs TRBV18 and TRBJ1-5; no clear D gene. The CDR3 extends over 12 amino acids. Trimming pared 0 bases from V and 7 bases from J, leaving 4 bases between. Germline V gene data show CDR1 as KGHSH and CDR2 as LQKENI. CDR3 region: CASSPPMQPQHF. CDR3 DNA sequence: TGTGCCAGCTCACCACCTATGCAGCCCCAGCATTTT. The complete variable domain, with remaining parts taken from reference TRBV18 and TRBJ1-5, reads NAGVMQNPRHLVRRRGQEARLRCSPMKGHSHVYWYRQLPEEGLKFMVYLQKENIIDESGMPKERFSAEFPKEGPSILRIQQVVRGDSAAYFCASSPPMQPQHFGDGTRLSIL.

The chain uses TRBV19 and TRBJ1-1; a weak D match, TRBD1 (5 bases). V lost 1 base and J 3 bases, leaving 9 bases between the germline ends. Germline V CDR1 and CDR2: LNHDA, SQIVND (reference sequence). CDR3 length: 14 residues. The CDR3 DNA reads TGTGCCAGTAGTATAGGGAAACAGGACACTGAAGCTTTCTTT. Protein product: CASSIGKQDTEAFF.

The rearrangement links TRBV29-1 to TRBJ1-6; 7 bases line up with TRBD1. Germline trimming cut 8 bases from V and 5 bases from J; bases unmatched to any gene: 6. The length of the CDR3 is 13 residues. Germline lookup yields CDR1 SQVTM and CDR2 ANQGSEA. The CDR3 protein is CSFRDRHNSPLHF. CDR3 bases: TGCAGCTTCCGGGACAGACATAATTCACCCCTCCACTTT. Filled out from reference TRBV29-1 and TRBJ1-6, the complete variable domain reads SAVISQKPSRDICQRGTSLTIQCQVDSQVTMMFWYRQQPGQSLTLIATANQGSEATYESGFVIDKFPISRPNLTFSTLTVSNMSPEDSSIYLCSFRDRHNSPLHFGNGTRLTVT.

The chain combines TRBV5-1 with TRBJ1-3; D is undetermined. The CDR3 is 15 amino acids. Germline CDR1 reads SGHRS; CDR2 reads YFSETQ. With 4 bases removed from V and 0 bases from J, the gap between germline ends came to 11 bases. The CDR3 protein is CASSPLGSSGNTIYF. The CDR3 DNA is TGCGCCAGCAGCCCGCTAGGCAGCTCTGGAAACACCATATATTTT.

The chain carries TRBV9 and TRBJ1-1; weak D call: TRBD1 (5 bases). This CDR3 comprises 14 residues. CDR1 and CDR2 (germline): SGDLS, YYNGEE. The germline V and J ends were trimmed by 2 bases and 5 bases, with 13 bases remaining between them. The CDR3 reads CASSVTTDRTEAFF. The CDR3 nucleotides are TGTGCCAGCAGCGTGACCACCGACAGAACTGAAGCTTTCTTT. The full variable domain, rest sourced from reference TRBV9 and TRBJ1-1, is DSGVTQTPKHLITATGQRVTLRCSPRSGDLSVYWYQQSLDQGLQFLIQYYNGEERAKGNILERFSAQQFPDLHSELNLSSLELGDSALYFCASSVTTDRTEAFFGQGTRLTVV.